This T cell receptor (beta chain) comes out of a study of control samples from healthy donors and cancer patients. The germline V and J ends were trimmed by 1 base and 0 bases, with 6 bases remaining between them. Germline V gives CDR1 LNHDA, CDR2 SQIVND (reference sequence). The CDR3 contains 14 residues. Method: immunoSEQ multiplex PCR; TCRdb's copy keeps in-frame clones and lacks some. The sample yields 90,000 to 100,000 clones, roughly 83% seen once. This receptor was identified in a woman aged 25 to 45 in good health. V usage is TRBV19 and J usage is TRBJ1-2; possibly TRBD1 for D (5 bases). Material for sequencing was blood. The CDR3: CASSIGGTNYGYTF. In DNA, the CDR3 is TGTGCCAGTAGTATAGGGGGGACTAACTATGGCTACACCTTC.